This T cell receptor (beta chain) was retrieved from a study of T cell responses to AZD1222 COVID-19 vaccine. Whole-study results and caveats: The number of AZD1222 recipients seropositive at baseline was only 6 or 7. Possibly, clonal diversity was underestimated; donors were largely white British and included more females. Spike-spanning, vaccine-associated CD4 TCRs were dominant at 160-218 and 743-854.

This clone appeared once. Its antigen is unidentified. This table comes from immunoSEQ multiplex PCR, and its TCRdb copy is limited to in-frame clones, with some not included. This sample has about 140,000 clones, with about 91% found just once. V lost 2 bases to trimming and J lost 8 bases; unmatched junction nucleotides: 5. There are 15 residues in the CDR3. The germline gives CDR1 MNHEY, CDR2 SMNVEV (reference sequence). The sample here was peripheral blood, taken 28 days after the second AZD1222 dose. This clonotype originated in an adult who received the AZD1222 COVID-19 vaccine. V is TRBV27 and J is TRBJ2-2; 10 nucleotides agree with TRBD2. The CDR3, as DNA: TGTGCCAGCAGTTTACCCCCTAGCGGGAGAGGGGAGCTGTTTTTT. It yields the protein CASSLPPSGRGELFF.